Following are 3 T cell receptor beta chains from one sample sequenced in a study of T cell responses to AZD1222 COVID-19 vaccine. Measured with immunoSEQ multiplex PCR; TCRdb has only the in-frame clones, and not every one. The sample has over 95,000 clones; about 88% are singletons. The sequences come from peripheral blood, collected 28 days after the second AZD1222 dose. Every receptor here comes from an adult who received the AZD1222 COVID-19 vaccine.

The V call is TRBV28, the J call TRBJ1-5; TRBD1 matches 7 bases. Germline V lookup: CDR1 MDHEN, CDR2 SYDVKM. Trimming removed 5 bases from V and 2 bases from J; junction bases left unmatched: 9. The CDR3 runs 16 residues. The CDR3 sequence: CASSQRQGIGNQPQHF. CDR3 DNA: TGTGCCAGCAGTCAAAGACAGGGAATCGGCAATCAGCCCCAGCATTTT.

The chain is built from TRBV19 and TRBJ1-1; 9 nucleotides align to TRBD1. This CDR3 has 14 amino acids. V shed 10 bases, J shed 4 bases, and the junction held 10 bases outside the gene matches. Germline V gives CDR1 LNHDA, CDR2 SQIVND (reference sequence). CDR3 in DNA: TGTGCCACCGGACAGGGGTCCTTGGGCACTGAAGCTTTCTTT. It yields the protein CATGQGSLGTEAFF.

This sequence joins TRBV7-3 and TRBJ2-6, with D possibly TRBD1 on 5 matching bases. Germline CDR1 is SGHTA and CDR2 is FQGTGA. Trimming removed 5 bases from V and 0 bases from J, with 8 bases in between. The CDR3 is 15 residues long. CDR3 residues: CASSKDNSGANVLTF. CDR3 coding DNA: TGTGCCAGCAGCAAGGACAACTCTGGGGCCAACGTCCTGACTTTC.